The table lists the clone carrying this T cell receptor (beta chain) with a few counts. As yet, its antigen is unknown. Germline CDR1 and CDR2: MNHNY and SVGAGI (reference sequence). The CDR3 extends over 12 amino acids. V was shortened by 7 bases and J by 3 bases, with 10 bases between the two germline ends. These data belong to a study of blood T cells in healthy people across ages. Findings and caveats of the study: Getting older went along with TCR beta diversity per million T cells dropping roughly linearly.

Alongside a J-beta primer mix, a sample-barcoded 5' primer served in a second PCR lasting roughly 7 to 11 cycles. Every individual sample yielded 2.5 million or more paired-end reads (each containing CDR3). MiXCR was run by TCRdb on the 5' RACE reads, yielding one entry per CDR3 protein. The repertoire consists of around 1,100,000 distinct CDR3 sequences, with 35% to 40% occurring once and the leading ten covering less than 15%. The genes are TRBV6-6 and TRBJ2-7; D call uncertain. Sequencing was done on a sample of blood. The clonotype was recovered from a man aged 18 to 30 in good health. In nucleotides, the CDR3 is TGTGCCAGCACGGCAGACGTCTACGAGCAGTACTTC. Its protein is CASTADVYEQYF.